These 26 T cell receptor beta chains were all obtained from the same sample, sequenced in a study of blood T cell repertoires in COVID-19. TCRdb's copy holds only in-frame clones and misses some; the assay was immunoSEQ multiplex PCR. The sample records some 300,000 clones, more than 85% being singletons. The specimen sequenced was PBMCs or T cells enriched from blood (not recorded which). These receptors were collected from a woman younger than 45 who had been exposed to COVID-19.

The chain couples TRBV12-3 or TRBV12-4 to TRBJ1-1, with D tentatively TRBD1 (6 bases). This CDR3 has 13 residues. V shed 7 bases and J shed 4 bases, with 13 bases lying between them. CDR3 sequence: CASNPQGSTEAFF. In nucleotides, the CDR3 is TGTGCCAGCAATCCACAGGGATCCACTGAAGCTTTCTTT.

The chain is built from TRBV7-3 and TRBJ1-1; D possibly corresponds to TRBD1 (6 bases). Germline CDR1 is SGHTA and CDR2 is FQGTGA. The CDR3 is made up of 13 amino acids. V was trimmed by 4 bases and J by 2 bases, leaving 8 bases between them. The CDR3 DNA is TGTGCCAGCAGCTCGGACAGCAACACTGAAGCTTTCTTT. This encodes CASSSDSNTEAFF.

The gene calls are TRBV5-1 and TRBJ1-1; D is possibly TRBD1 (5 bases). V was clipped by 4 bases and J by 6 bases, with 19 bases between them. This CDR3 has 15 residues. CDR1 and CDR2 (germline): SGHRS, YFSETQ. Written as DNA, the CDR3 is TGCGCCAGCAGCGTAAGGGACTTTTCCGAGGCTGAAGCTTTCTTT. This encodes CASSVRDFSEAEAFF.

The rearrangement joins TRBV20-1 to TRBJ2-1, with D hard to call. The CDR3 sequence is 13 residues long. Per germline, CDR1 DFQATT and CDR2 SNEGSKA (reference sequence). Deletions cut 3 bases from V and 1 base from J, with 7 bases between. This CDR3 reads CSASESSYNEQFF. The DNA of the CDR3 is TGCAGTGCTAGTGAGTCTTCCTACAATGAGCAGTTCTTC.

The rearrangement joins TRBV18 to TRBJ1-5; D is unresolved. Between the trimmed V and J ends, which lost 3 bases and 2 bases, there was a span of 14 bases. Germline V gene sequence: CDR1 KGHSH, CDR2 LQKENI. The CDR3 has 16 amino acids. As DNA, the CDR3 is TGTGCCAGCTCACCGTATAGGGAGGGCGGCAATCAGCCCCAGCATTTT. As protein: CASSPYREGGNQPQHF.

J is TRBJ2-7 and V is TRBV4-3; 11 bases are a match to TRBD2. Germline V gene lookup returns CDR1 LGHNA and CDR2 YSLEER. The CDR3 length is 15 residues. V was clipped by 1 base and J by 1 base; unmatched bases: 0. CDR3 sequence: CASSQVAGGSYEQYF. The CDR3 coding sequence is TGCGCCAGCAGCCAAGTAGCGGGGGGGTCCTACGAGCAGTACTTC.

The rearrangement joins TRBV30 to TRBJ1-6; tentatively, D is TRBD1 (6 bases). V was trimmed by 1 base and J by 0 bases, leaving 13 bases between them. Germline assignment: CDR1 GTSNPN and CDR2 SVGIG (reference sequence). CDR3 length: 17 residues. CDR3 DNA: TGTGCCTGGAGTGGGGCAGGGGCGAGCTCCTATAATTCACCCCTCCACTTT. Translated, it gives CAWSGAGASSYNSPLHF.

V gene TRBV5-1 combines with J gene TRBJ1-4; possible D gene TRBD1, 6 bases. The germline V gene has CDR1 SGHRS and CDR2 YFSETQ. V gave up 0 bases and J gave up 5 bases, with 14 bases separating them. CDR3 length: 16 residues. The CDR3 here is CASSLAGGRGNEKLFF. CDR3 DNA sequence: TGCGCCAGCAGCTTGGCCGGCGGCAGGGGAAATGAAAAACTGTTTTTT.

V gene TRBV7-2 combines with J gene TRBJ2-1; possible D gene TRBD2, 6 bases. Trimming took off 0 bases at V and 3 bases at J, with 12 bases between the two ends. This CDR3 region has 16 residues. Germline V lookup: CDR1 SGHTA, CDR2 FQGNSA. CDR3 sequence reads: CASSLAPGLLYNEQFF. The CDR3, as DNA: TGTGCCAGCAGCTTAGCACCGGGACTCCTCTACAATGAGCAGTTCTTC.

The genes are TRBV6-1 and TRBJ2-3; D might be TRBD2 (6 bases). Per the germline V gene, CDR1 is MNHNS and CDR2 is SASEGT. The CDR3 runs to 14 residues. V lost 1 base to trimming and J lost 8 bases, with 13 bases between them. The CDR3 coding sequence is TGTGCCAGCAGTGAAGTTTTTAGGGGAGGTACGCAGTATTTT. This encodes CASSEVFRGGTQYF.

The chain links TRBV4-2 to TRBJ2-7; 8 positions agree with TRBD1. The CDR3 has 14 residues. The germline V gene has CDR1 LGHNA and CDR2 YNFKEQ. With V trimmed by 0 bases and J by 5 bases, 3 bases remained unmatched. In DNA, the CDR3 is TGTGCCAGCAGCCAAGACCCGGACAGGGACGAGCAGTACTTC. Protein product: CASSQDPDRDEQYF.

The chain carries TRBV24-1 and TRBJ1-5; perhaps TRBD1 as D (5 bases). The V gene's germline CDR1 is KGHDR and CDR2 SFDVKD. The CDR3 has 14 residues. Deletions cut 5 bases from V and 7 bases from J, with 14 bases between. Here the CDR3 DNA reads TGTGCCACCAGTGGGGGGGGTATCGGCCAGCCCCAGCATTTT. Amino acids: CATSGGGIGQPQHF.

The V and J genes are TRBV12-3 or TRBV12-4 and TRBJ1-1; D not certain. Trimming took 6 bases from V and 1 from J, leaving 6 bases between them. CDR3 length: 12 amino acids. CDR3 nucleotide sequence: TGTGCCAGCAGCCGACAGAACACTGAAGCTTTCTTT. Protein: CASSRQNTEAFF.

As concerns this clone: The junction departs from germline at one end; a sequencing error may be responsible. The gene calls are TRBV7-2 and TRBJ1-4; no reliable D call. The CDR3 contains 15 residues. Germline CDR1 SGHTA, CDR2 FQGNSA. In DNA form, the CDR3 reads TGTGCCAGCAGATCCGAGAATTATTTTAATGAAAAGCTGTTTTTT. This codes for CASRSENYFNEKLFF.

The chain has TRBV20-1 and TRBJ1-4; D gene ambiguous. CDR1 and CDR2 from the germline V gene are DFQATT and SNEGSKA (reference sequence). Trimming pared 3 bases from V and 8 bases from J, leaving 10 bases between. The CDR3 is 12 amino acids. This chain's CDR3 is CSASGRGEKLFF. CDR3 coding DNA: TGCAGTGCTAGTGGTAGAGGGGAAAAACTGTTTTTT.

CDR3 region: CASSLLETGRTEAFF. The CDR3 DNA is TGCGCCAGCAGCTTACTGGAGACAGGGAGGACTGAAGCTTTCTTT. This chain links TRBV5-1 with TRBJ1-1; 7 bases map to TRBD1. CDR3 length: 15 residues. Losses at the gene ends were 2 bases for V and 5 bases for J; bases not matched to a gene: 9. Per germline, CDR1 SGHRS and CDR2 YFSETQ.

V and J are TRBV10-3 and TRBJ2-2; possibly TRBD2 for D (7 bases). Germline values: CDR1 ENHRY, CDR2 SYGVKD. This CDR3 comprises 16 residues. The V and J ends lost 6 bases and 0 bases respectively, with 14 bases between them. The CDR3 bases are TGTGCCATCAGGGATTCGGGGGGCACGAACACCGGGGAGCTGTTTTTT. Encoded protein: CAIRDSGGTNTGELFF.

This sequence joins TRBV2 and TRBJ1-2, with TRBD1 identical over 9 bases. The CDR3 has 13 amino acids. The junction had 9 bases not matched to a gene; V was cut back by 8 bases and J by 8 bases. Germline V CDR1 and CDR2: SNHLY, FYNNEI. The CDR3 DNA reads TGTGCCAGCGGACTAGACAGGGGGTTGGGCTACACCTTC. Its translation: CASGLDRGLGYTF. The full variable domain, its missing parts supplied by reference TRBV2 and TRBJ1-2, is EPEVTQTPSHQVTQMGQEVILRCVPISNHLYFYWYRQILGQKVEFLVSFYNNEISEKSEIFDDQFSVERPDGSNFTLKIRSTKLEDSAMYFCASGLDRGLGYTFGSGTRLTVV.

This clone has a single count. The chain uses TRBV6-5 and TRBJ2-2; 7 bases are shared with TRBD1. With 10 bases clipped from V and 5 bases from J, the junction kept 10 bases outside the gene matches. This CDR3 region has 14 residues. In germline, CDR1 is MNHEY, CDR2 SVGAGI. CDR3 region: CAILGQRLTGELFF. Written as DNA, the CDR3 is TGTGCCATCTTGGGACAGCGGTTGACCGGGGAGCTGTTTTTT.

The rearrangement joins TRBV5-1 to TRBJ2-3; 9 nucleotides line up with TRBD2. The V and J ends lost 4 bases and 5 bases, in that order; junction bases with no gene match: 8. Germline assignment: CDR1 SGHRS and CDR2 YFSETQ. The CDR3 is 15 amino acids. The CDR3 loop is CASSPVIAGEDTQYF. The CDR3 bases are TGCGCCAGCAGCCCCGTAATAGCGGGGGAAGATACGCAGTATTTT.

This CDR3 is CASSFGKGGFANTEAFF. The DNA for the CDR3 is TGTGCCAGCAGCTTTGGCAAGGGAGGTTTTGCGAACACTGAAGCTTTCTTT. The gene calls are TRBV11-2 and TRBJ1-1; D gene unclear. The CDR3 is made up of 17 amino acids. Germline values: CDR1 SGHAT, CDR2 FQNNGV. The germline V and J ends were trimmed by 3 bases and 1 base, with 18 bases remaining between them.

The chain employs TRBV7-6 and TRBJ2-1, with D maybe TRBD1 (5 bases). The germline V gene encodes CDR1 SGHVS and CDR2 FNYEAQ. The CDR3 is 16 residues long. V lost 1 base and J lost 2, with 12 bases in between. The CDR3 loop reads CASSLGVAGPYNEQFF. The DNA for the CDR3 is TGTGCCAGCAGCTTAGGGGTTGCAGGGCCCTACAATGAGCAGTTCTTC.

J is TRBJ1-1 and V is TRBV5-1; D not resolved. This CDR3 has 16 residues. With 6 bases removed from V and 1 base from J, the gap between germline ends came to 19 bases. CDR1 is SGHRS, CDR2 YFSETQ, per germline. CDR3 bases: TGCGCCAGCAAGGAGACCGTGGCTCCGAAGAACACTGAAGCTTTCTTT. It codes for CASKETVAPKNTEAFF.

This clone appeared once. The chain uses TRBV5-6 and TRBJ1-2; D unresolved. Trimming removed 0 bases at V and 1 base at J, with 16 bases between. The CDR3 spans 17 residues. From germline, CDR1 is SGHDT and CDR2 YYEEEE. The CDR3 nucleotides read TGTGCCAGCAGCTTGGTCGGTGCAATTGTGTATAACTATGGCTACACCTTC. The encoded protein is CASSLVGAIVYNYGYTF.

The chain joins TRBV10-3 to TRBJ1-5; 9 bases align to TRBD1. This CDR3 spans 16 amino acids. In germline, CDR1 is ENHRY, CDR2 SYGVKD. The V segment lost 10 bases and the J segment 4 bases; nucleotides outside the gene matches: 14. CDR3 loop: CATRTGVSGTNQPQHF. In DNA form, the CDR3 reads TGTGCCACACGGACAGGGGTGAGTGGGACTAATCAGCCCCAGCATTTT.

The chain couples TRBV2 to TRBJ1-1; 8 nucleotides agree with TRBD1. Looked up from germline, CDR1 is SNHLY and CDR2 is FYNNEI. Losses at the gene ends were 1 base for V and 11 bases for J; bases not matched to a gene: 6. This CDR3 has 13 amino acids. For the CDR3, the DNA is TGTGCCAGCAGTGAAGTTGGGACAGGAATCGCTTTCTTT. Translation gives CASSEVGTGIAFF.